Shown below are 27 T cell receptor beta chains from a single sample sequenced in a study of cytomegalovirus exposure and HLA in healthy donors. The primer mix had 60 Vbeta and 13 Jbeta primers. Assay used: immunoSEQ multiplex PCR; TCRdb lists only in-frame clones, some missing. The repertoire holds some 150,000 clones, with around 80% as singletons. Input material: PBMCs. All receptors come from a woman aged 50 to 60 in good health and CMV-seropositive.

The chain couples TRBV5-4 to TRBJ2-2; 9 bases are a match to TRBD1. Germline V gene sequence: CDR1 SGHNT, CDR2 YYREEE (reference sequence). Unmatched junction bases numbered 8, after V lost 4 bases and J lost 4 bases. CDR3 length: 16 residues. In DNA form, the CDR3 reads TGTGCCAGCAGCAGGGGGACAGGGCGCGCCACCGGGGAGCTGTTTTTT. Amino acid sequence: CASSRGTGRATGELFF.

This chain joins TRBV27 and TRBJ2-3; 11 nucleotides align to TRBD1. The length of the CDR3 is 19 residues. V trimming: 0 bases; J trimming: 6 bases; junction bases outside the gene matches: 14. Per the germline V gene, CDR1 is MNHEY and CDR2 is SMNVEV (reference sequence). The CDR3 reads CASSLSIGQGARWGDTQYF. CDR3 nucleotides: TGTGCCAGCAGTTTATCCATCGGACAGGGGGCCCGTTGGGGGGATACGCAGTATTTT.

The chain links TRBV9 to TRBJ1-5; no reliable D call. The CDR3 is 13 residues long. Per the germline V gene, CDR1 is SGDLS and CDR2 is YYNGEE. V lost 2 bases to trimming and J lost 5 bases, with 8 bases between them. Here the CDR3 reads CASSVSGDQPQHF. DNA of the CDR3: TGTGCCAGCAGCGTCTCAGGCGATCAGCCCCAGCATTTT.

The chain carries TRBV27 and TRBJ1-1, with D maybe TRBD1 (5 bases). Trimming shortened V by 8 bases and J by 5 bases, and 24 bases separated the two germline ends. This CDR3 is 16 amino acids long. Looked up from germline, CDR1 is MNHEY and CDR2 is SMNVEV (reference sequence). In DNA form, the CDR3 reads TGTGCCAGCTCTTTCCGTGGGGGGGATGTAGGGACTGAAGCTTTCTTT. This codes for CASSFRGGDVGTEAFF.

This clone was counted only a few times. The J gene is TRBJ2-3, the V gene TRBV10-3; TRBD2 aligns across 8 bases. CDR3 size: 12 residues. The trim removed 10 bases at V and 3 bases at J, leaving 3 bases unmatched. CDR1 and CDR2 from the germline V gene are ENHRY and SYGVKD. The CDR3 sequence is CATGGATDTQYF. CDR3 bases: TGTGCCACCGGGGGGGCAACAGATACGCAGTATTTT.

The chain has TRBV30 and TRBJ1-2, with D perhaps TRBD1 (6 bases). The CDR3 has 12 amino acids. Trimming removed 4 bases from V and 8 bases from J, with 14 bases in between. Germline values: CDR1 GTSNPN, CDR2 SVGIG (reference sequence). CDR3 loop: CAWTTGGAGYTF. DNA of the CDR3: TGTGCCTGGACGACGGGGGGCGCGGGCTACACCTTC.

The chain employs TRBV7-2 and TRBJ2-7; a possible D gene is TRBD1 (6 bases). This CDR3 region has 15 residues. V lost 3 bases and J lost 6, with 18 bases in between. Germline V lookup: CDR1 SGHTA, CDR2 FQGNSA. The chain's CDR3 is CASSLGTWAGGEQYF. The CDR3 nucleotides are TGTGCCAGCAGCTTGGGGACATGGGCAGGAGGCGAGCAGTACTTC.

The chain uses TRBV7-9 and TRBJ2-1; 10 positions match TRBD2. The germline V gene encodes CDR1 SEHNR and CDR2 FQNEAQ (reference sequence). After removal of 3 bases from V and 9 bases from J, the junction contained 8 bases not matched to a gene. The CDR3 has 15 amino acids. CDR3 in amino acids: CASSFLAGAEAEQFF. Here the CDR3 DNA reads TGTGCCAGCAGCTTCCTAGCGGGGGCCGAGGCTGAGCAGTTCTTC.

The V and J genes are TRBV27 and TRBJ2-7; 7 bases fit TRBD1. CDR3 length: 13 amino acids. V lost 5 bases, J lost 5 bases, and 6 bases stayed unmatched. Germline loops: CDR1 MNHEY, CDR2 SMNVEV (reference sequence). The CDR3, as DNA: TGTGCCAGCAGTAACCGGGACAGCCACGAGCAGTACTTC. It translates to CASSNRDSHEQYF.

The sample holds one count of this clone. This sequence joins TRBV4-2 and TRBJ2-1; 11 nucleotides line up with TRBD2. This CDR3 has 18 amino acids. Germline V gene sequence: CDR1 LGHNA, CDR2 YNFKEQ. The J segment lost 5 bases and the V segment lost 1 base, leaving 10 bases of the junction unmatched. CDR3 coding DNA: TGTGCCAGCAGCCAAGGATTAGCGGGGGGGCCTGGGGACAATGAGCAGTTCTTC. Translating it yields CASSQGLAGGPGDNEQFF.

This sequence joins TRBV10-2 and TRBJ1-1; 7 nucleotides line up with TRBD1. The J segment lost 1 base and the V segment lost 4 bases, leaving 12 bases of the junction unmatched. Germline CDR1 reads WSHSY; CDR2 reads SAAADI. This CDR3 spans 17 amino acids. In nucleotides, the CDR3 is TGCGCCAGCAGTGCGGACAGGTTCGCCGGGGAGAACACTGAAGCTTTCTTT. Amino acids: CASSADRFAGENTEAFF.

The rearrangement uses TRBV7-9 and TRBJ1-1; 8 bases are shared with TRBD1. CDR1 is SEHNR, CDR2 FQNEAQ, per germline (reference sequence). The CDR3 extends over 14 amino acids. The trim removed 4 bases at V and 3 bases at J, leaving 4 bases unmatched. The CDR3 region has the DNA TGTGCCAGCAGCTCAAACAGGGGGTACACTGAAGCTTTCTTT. It translates to CASSSNRGYTEAFF. Drawing the rest from reference TRBV7-9 and TRBJ1-1, the complete variable domain is DTGVSQNPRHKITKRGQNVTFRCDPISEHNRLYWYRQTLGQGPEFLTYFQNEAQLEKSRLLSDRFSAERPKGSFSTLEIQRTEQGDSAMYLCASSSNRGYTEAFFGQGTRLTVV.

The genes are TRBV5-1 and TRBJ2-7, with 8 bases fitting TRBD1. J was trimmed by 4 bases and V by 4 bases; bases with no gene match: 10. The CDR3 runs 15 residues. Germline values: CDR1 SGHRS, CDR2 YFSETQ. The DNA of the CDR3 is TGCGCCAGCAGCATGGACAGGGTGAATAGTTACGAGCAGTACTTC. As protein: CASSMDRVNSYEQYF. Complete variable domain (other parts from reference TRBV5-1 and TRBJ2-7): KAGVTQTPRYLIKTRGQQVTLSCSPISGHRSVSWYQQTPGQGLQFLFEYFSETQRNKGNFPGRFSGRQFSNSRSEMNVSTLELGDSALYLCASSMDRVNSYEQYFGPGTRLTVT.

This clone was detected once. This sequence joins TRBV19 and TRBJ2-3, with D unclear. CDR1 is LNHDA and CDR2 is SQIVND in the germline V gene (reference sequence). The V and J ends lost 3 bases and 6 bases respectively, with 4 bases between them. The CDR3 has 11 amino acids. The CDR3 sequence is CASSIGDTQYF. DNA for the CDR3: TGTGCCAGTAGTATCGGGGATACGCAGTATTTT.

The chain recombines TRBV19 with TRBJ2-7, with TRBD2 identical over 11 bases. The V segment lost 3 bases and the J segment 3 bases; nucleotides outside the gene matches: 1. Germline assignment: CDR1 LNHDA and CDR2 SQIVND (reference sequence). The CDR3 runs to 14 residues. The chain's CDR3 is CASSITSGGYEQYF. CDR3 in DNA: TGTGCCAGTAGTATCACTAGCGGGGGCTACGAGCAGTACTTC.

V gene TRBV7-9 combines with J gene TRBJ1-1; D unresolved. The length of the CDR3 is 13 residues. Germline assignment: CDR1 SEHNR and CDR2 FQNEAQ (reference sequence). V was shortened by 6 bases and J by 6 bases, with 14 bases between the two germline ends. The DNA of the CDR3 is TGTGCCAGCAGGATCCGACCCCAGGCTGAAGCTTTCTTT. Translated, it gives CASRIRPQAEAFF.

In DNA form, the CDR3 reads TGTGCCAGCAGCCAACGCAACCTGACTGGAGGACGTTTTCGGCAGTTCTTC. Protein: CASSQRNLTGGRFRQFF. This rearrangement joins TRBV14 to TRBJ2-1, with TRBD2 as a possible D gene (5 bases). This CDR3 spans 17 amino acids. Trimming took off 2 bases at V and 12 bases at J, with 26 bases between the two ends. CDR1 is SGHDN, CDR2 FVKESK, per germline.

This clone has more than one count but fewer than ten. V usage is TRBV2 and J usage is TRBJ2-7; the D gene is possibly TRBD2 (7 bases). This CDR3 has 17 residues. V dropped 6 bases and J dropped 5 bases, with 26 bases sitting between them. CDR1 and CDR2 from the germline V gene are SNHLY and FYNNEI. CDR3 residues: CASREGWGRGVRNEQYF. CDR3 bases: TGTGCCAGCAGGGAGGGGTGGGGGAGGGGGGTGAGAAACGAGCAGTACTTC.

The chain links TRBV9 to TRBJ1-6, with 8 bases fitting TRBD1. V was clipped by 4 bases and J by 7 bases; unmatched bases: 7. The length of the CDR3 is 15 residues. In germline, CDR1 is SGDLS, CDR2 YYNGEE. CDR3: CASSSPGQVNSPLHF. The CDR3 nucleotides are TGTGCCAGCAGCAGTCCGGGACAGGTCAATTCACCCCTCCACTTT.

This clone has more than one count but fewer than ten. This chain uses TRBV11-2 with TRBJ1-2; a weak D match, TRBD1 (5 bases). Germline CDR1 is SGHAT and CDR2 is FQNNGV. Trimming removed 2 bases from V and 0 bases from J, with 10 bases in between. The CDR3 contains 15 residues. This chain's CDR3 is CASSLWGMANYGYTF. CDR3 DNA: TGTGCCAGCAGCTTATGGGGCATGGCTAACTATGGCTACACCTTC.

This clone was counted once. The chain has TRBV7-2 and TRBJ2-7, with a weak D call TRBD1 (5 bases). This CDR3 region has 14 residues. Germline CDR1 is SGHTA and CDR2 is FQGNSA. Trimming pared 5 bases from V and 1 base from J, leaving 12 bases between. Here the CDR3 DNA reads TGTGCCAGCAGCCCAGGGCCTTTTTCCTACGAGCAGTACTTC. Amino acids: CASSPGPFSYEQYF. Complete variable domain (other parts from reference TRBV7-2 and TRBJ2-7): GAGVSQSPSNKVTEKGKDVELRCDPISGHTALYWYRQSLGQGLEFLIYFQGNSAPDKSGLPSDRFSAERTGGSVSTLTIQRTQQEDSAVYLCASSPGPFSYEQYFGPGTRLTVT.

This chain links TRBV4-3 with TRBJ2-1, with a possible D match to TRBD1 (5 bases). Germline V gene lookup returns CDR1 LGHNA and CDR2 YSLEER. V lost 0 bases and J lost 2, with 11 bases in between. This CDR3 has 16 residues. CDR3 nucleotides: TGCGCCAGCAGCCAAGATCCAGACAGTACCTACAATGAGCAGTTCTTC. It translates to CASSQDPDSTYNEQFF.

V is TRBV19 and J is TRBJ1-5; the D is unclear. The CDR3 length is 13 residues. V gave up 5 bases and J gave up 6 bases, with 11 bases separating them. CDR1 and CDR2 from the germline V gene are LNHDA and SQIVND (reference sequence). The CDR3 DNA reads TGTGCCAGTAGTCCGGGGTGGGCTCAGCCCCAGCATTTT. Translated, it gives CASSPGWAQPQHF.

V is TRBV28 and J is TRBJ2-3; tentatively, D is TRBD2 (6 bases). Trimming pared 5 bases from V and 4 bases from J, leaving 13 bases between. CDR3 length: 14 amino acids. Germline CDR1 reads MDHEN; CDR2 reads SYDVKM. For the CDR3, the DNA is TGTGCCAGCAGTCTCTCCGGGGAGGCAGATACGCAGTATTTT. Translated, it gives CASSLSGEADTQYF. The whole variable domain, filled in from reference TRBV28 and TRBJ2-3, reads DVKVTQSSRYLVKRTGEKVFLECVQDMDHENMFWYRQDPGLGLRLIYFSYDVKMKEKGDIPEGYSVSREKKERFSLILESASTNQTSMYLCASSLSGEADTQYFGPGTRLTVL.

This clone was recorded once. The chain uses TRBV5-4 and TRBJ2-7; TRBD2 matches at 9 bases. With 4 bases clipped from V and 2 bases from J, the junction kept 7 bases outside the gene matches. Germline CDR1 and CDR2: SGHNT and YYREEE (reference sequence). The CDR3 loop spans 15 amino acids. The CDR3 DNA follows: TGTGCCAGCAGCCCCCGAGGCGGGGGGGCCTACGAGCAGTACTTC. It translates to CASSPRGGGAYEQYF.

This rearrangement joins TRBV27 to TRBJ1-2; D is uncertain. The CDR3 consists of 13 residues. The ends were cut back, 3 bases at V and 4 bases at J, with 9 bases in the middle. From germline, CDR1 is MNHEY and CDR2 SMNVEV (reference sequence). The CDR3 is CASSFRGPYGYTF. DNA of the CDR3: TGTGCCAGCAGTTTCCGTGGCCCCTATGGCTACACCTTC.

This chain links TRBV27 with TRBJ1-1; TRBD1 agrees at 8 bases. V gave up 2 bases and J gave up 4 bases; unmatched junction bases: 12. The CDR3 has 17 residues. Germline lookup yields CDR1 MNHEY and CDR2 SMNVEV (reference sequence). In DNA form, the CDR3 reads TGTGCCAGCAGTTTAGTTGGCCCCAGGGGGCAGGGCACTGAAGCTTTCTTT. Protein: CASSLVGPRGQGTEAFF.